What follows are 13 T cell receptor beta chains derived from one specimen sequenced in a study of cytomegalovirus exposure and HLA in healthy donors. Vbeta (60) and Jbeta (13) primers were used in the PCR. Assay: immunoSEQ multiplex PCR; the TCRdb copy retains only in-frame clones and omits some. Of roughly 200,000 clones in the sample, approximately 78% were seen once. Material: PBMCs. The receptors come from a woman in her 40s in good health and CMV-seronegative.

This chain joins TRBV29-1 and TRBJ1-3; 7 positions match TRBD1. The CDR3 runs to 13 residues. CDR1 and CDR2 from the germline V gene are SQVTM and ANQGSEA. Germline trimming cut 4 bases from V and 2 bases from J; bases unmatched to any gene: 2. The DNA of the CDR3 is TGCAGCGTTGGGCAGGGGGCTGGAAACACCATATATTTT. Translation: CSVGQGAGNTIYF.

The chain recombines TRBV6-1 with TRBJ2-7, with 8 bases fitting TRBD1. Germline CDR1 reads MNHNS; CDR2 reads SASEGT. This CDR3 comprises 15 residues. J lost 5 bases, V lost 7 bases, and 13 bases had no gene match. This chain's CDR3 is CASISRQGAAHEQYF. The CDR3 region has the DNA TGTGCCAGCATCTCGAGGCAGGGGGCGGCCCACGAGCAGTACTTC.

This clone came up a few times. The chain uses TRBV7-2 and TRBJ1-2; a weak D match, TRBD1 (5 bases). Germline V CDR1 and CDR2: SGHTA, FQGNSA. The CDR3 is 17 residues long. The V gene lost 5 bases and the J gene lost 0 bases, with 19 bases spanning the gap. The CDR3 is CASSGRGRADSNYGYTF. As DNA, the CDR3 is TGTGCCAGCAGCGGAAGGGGTCGGGCTGATTCTAACTATGGCTACACCTTC.

This chain links TRBV11-2 with TRBJ1-5; D gene ambiguous. CDR1 and CDR2 from the germline V gene are SGHAT and FQNNGV. CDR3 length: 15 residues. Trimming took 1 base from V and 1 from J, leaving 8 bases between them. CDR3 loop: CASSLGPSSNQPQHF. The CDR3 DNA follows: TGTGCCAGCAGCTTAGGTCCCTCCAGCAATCAGCCCCAGCATTTT. The complete variable domain, with remaining parts taken from reference TRBV11-2 and TRBJ1-5, reads EAGVAQSPRYKIIEKRQSVAFWCNPISGHATLYWYQQILGQGPKLLIQFQNNGVVDDSQLPKDRFSAERLKGVDSTLKIQPAKLEDSAVYLCASSLGPSSNQPQHFGDGTRLSIL.

The chain recombines TRBV5-1 with TRBJ2-1; 12 bases line up with TRBD2. This CDR3 has 17 amino acids. The J segment lost 4 bases and the V segment lost 4 bases, leaving 9 bases of the junction unmatched. CDR1 SGHRS and CDR2 YFSETQ come from the germline V gene. As DNA, the CDR3 is TGCGCCAGCAGCGGACGATTGACTAGCGGGAGTTACAATGAGCAGTTCTTC. Encoded protein: CASSGRLTSGSYNEQFF. Together with reference TRBV5-1 and TRBJ2-1, the CDR3 gives the full variable domain: KAGVTQTPRYLIKTRGQQVTLSCSPISGHRSVSWYQQTPGQGLQFLFEYFSETQRNKGNFPGRFSGRQFSNSRSEMNVSTLELGDSALYLCASSGRLTSGSYNEQFFGPGTRLTVL.

The chain carries TRBV19 and TRBJ2-7; D perhaps matches TRBD1 (5 bases). CDR3 length: 14 amino acids. Germline loops: CDR1 LNHDA, CDR2 SQIVND (reference sequence). V dropped 9 bases and J dropped 6 bases, with 21 bases sitting between them. CDR3 sequence reads: CASTPTSSGFEQYF. The CDR3 DNA is TGTGCCAGCACCCCTACCTCCTCAGGGTTCGAGCAGTACTTC.

The gene calls are TRBV29-1 and TRBJ1-2; a possible D gene is TRBD1 (5 bases). V lost 7 bases and J 3 bases, leaving 15 bases between the germline ends. Germline CDR1 SQVTM, CDR2 ANQGSEA. The CDR3 contains 13 residues. CDR3 bases: TGCAGCGCTTGGGGGGGGGTCGACTATGGCTACACCTTC. Protein: CSAWGGVDYGYTF.

J is TRBJ2-1 and V is TRBV7-8; unclear D gene. Trimming took off 5 bases at V and 10 bases at J, with 15 bases between the two ends. Per the germline V gene, CDR1 is SGHVS and CDR2 is FQNEAQ. The CDR3 totals 13 residues. The CDR3 nucleotides read TGTGCCAGCAGCCAAATGATGGCATGGGAGCAGTTCTTC. Translated: CASSQMMAWEQFF.

This clone was seen a single time. CDR3 coding DNA: TGCGCCAGCAGCTTGGCCACGGGGAGCGAGAAAGCTTTCTTT. Translating gives CASSLATGSEKAFF. The rearrangement joins TRBV5-1 to TRBJ1-1, with no clear D. V lost 0 bases to trimming and J lost 9 bases, with 15 bases between them. Germline V gene lookup returns CDR1 SGHRS and CDR2 YFSETQ. This CDR3 is built from 14 residues.

In DNA, the CDR3 is TGTGCCAGCAGCCGTAAAATAGCGGGTAACTCCTACGAGCAGTACTTC. Translation gives CASSRKIAGNSYEQYF. The gene calls are TRBV27 and TRBJ2-7, with 7 bases aligning to TRBD2. Per the germline V gene, CDR1 is MNHEY and CDR2 is SMNVEV (reference sequence). The CDR3 contains 16 residues. J was trimmed by 0 bases and V by 6 bases; bases with no gene match: 11.

This chain uses TRBV6-5 with TRBJ2-2, with D tentatively TRBD1 (6 bases). V dropped 4 bases and J dropped 3 bases, with 12 bases sitting between them. This CDR3 has 15 residues. Germline-derived CDR1 and CDR2 are MNHEY and SVGAGI. DNA for the CDR3: TGTGCCAGCAGTTTGGGACAAGTACACACCGGGGAGCTGTTTTTT. Its translation is CASSLGQVHTGELFF.

This rearrangement joins TRBV10-2 to TRBJ2-5; 7 nucleotides align to TRBD2. The ends lost 2 bases at V and 7 bases at J; junction bases unmatched: 10. CDR1 is WSHSY, CDR2 SAAADI, per germline. The CDR3 extends over 15 amino acids. DNA of the CDR3: TGCGCCAGCAGTGAGGGGGGGGTAGGTCCGAGGACCCAGTACTTC. Its translation: CASSEGGVGPRTQYF.

The gene calls are TRBV6-5 and TRBJ1-6, with 8 bases matching TRBD1. The V and J ends lost 7 bases and 8 bases, in that order; junction bases with no gene match: 4. Germline-derived CDR1 and CDR2 are MNHEY and SVGAGI. The CDR3 is 13 amino acids. For the CDR3, the DNA is TGTGCCAGCAAGGACAGGGTACATTCACCCCTCCACTTT. This sequence encodes CASKDRVHSPLHF.